Shown below are 2 T cell receptor beta chains from a single sample sequenced in a study of technical replicates of blood from several donors. Data came from immunoSEQ multiplex PCR; TCRdb stores just in-frame clones and leaves some out. This table holds approximately 78,000 clones, 95% found once. Sequencing input: T cells isolated from PBMCs. The source is a human donor in good health.

This chain joins TRBV2 and TRBJ2-1, with 8 bases identical to TRBD2. The CDR3 has 15 residues. Trimming cost V 10 bases and J 4 bases; bases outside gene matches: 12. Germline V gene sequence: CDR1 SNHLY, CDR2 FYNNEI. This CDR3 is CAILSGTRTYNEQFF. DNA of the CDR3: TGTGCCATCTTATCCGGGACTAGGACGTACAATGAGCAGTTCTTC.

This sequence joins TRBV15 and TRBJ2-2; 10 nucleotides align to TRBD2. Losses at the gene ends were 0 bases for V and 4 bases for J; bases not matched to a gene: 5. The CDR3 contains 17 residues. The germline CDR1 and CDR2 sequences are LNHNV and YYDKDF (reference sequence). The CDR3 here is CATSRDRLAGATGELFF. In nucleotides, the CDR3 is TGTGCCACCAGCAGAGATCGGCTAGCGGGAGCCACCGGGGAGCTGTTTTTT.